This TCR beta chain emerged from a study of cytomegalovirus exposure and HLA in healthy donors. Germline-derived CDR1 and CDR2 are LNHDA and SQIVND (reference sequence). V gave up 3 bases and J gave up 6 bases; unmatched junction bases: 3. This CDR3 region has 13 residues. Here immunoSEQ multiplex PCR was the method, and the copy in TCRdb shows in-frame clones only, minus some. Altogether around 150,000 clones are present, roughly 80% being singletons, with the ten largest covering 2% to 2.5%. Study results and caveats: Later, an analysis found that TCR clusters from the first cohort tended to co-occur in the roughly 130 validation repertoires. A classifier reportedly called cytomegalovirus status with high sensitivity and specificity.

With regard to this clone: The antigen remains unidentified.

This chain connects TRBV19 to TRBJ2-7, with TRBD2 identical over 9 bases. Sequencing input: PBMCs. The sequence came from a young man in good health and CMV-seropositive. The CDR3 region has the DNA TGTGCCAGTAGTATTAGCGGGGGAGGCGAGCAGTACTTC. Translated, it gives CASSISGGGEQYF.